This is a list of T cell receptor beta chains from one sample in a study of blood T cells in healthy people across ages. TCRdb reanalysed the 5' RACE reads using MiXCR and keeps one entry per CDR3 protein. The profile shows 800,000 to 950,000 distinct CDR3 sequences, about 37% of them singletons. The sequenced sample was blood. Receptor source: a man aged 18 to 30 in good health. The CDR3 runs from the conserved cysteine through the conserved F or W. The D gene is left open where the match is weak. The size of a clone is reported for some rows only, either as once, few or many, or as a class for expanded clones.

clone_size: NA
j_call: TRBJ2-2
d_call: TRBD1
v_call: TRBV7-2
cdr3_nt: TGTGCCAGCAGCGGACGACAGGGACGAACGTCGAACACCGGGGAGCTGTTTTTT
cdr3_aa: CASSGRQGRTSNTGELFF

clone_size: NA
j_call: TRBJ1-1
d_call: TRBD1
v_call: TRBV10-3
cdr3_nt: TGTGCCATCAGCGGGACAGGGTTGAACACTGAAGCTTTCTTT
cdr3_aa: CAISGTGLNTEAFF

clone_size: many
j_call: TRBJ1-4
d_call: NA
v_call: TRBV25-1
cdr3_nt: TGTGCCAGCAGTGGAGAGTTTAATGAAAAACTGTTTTTT
cdr3_aa: CASSGEFNEKLFF

clone_size: NA
j_call: TRBJ1-1
d_call: NA
v_call: TRBV12-3/TRBV12-4
cdr3_nt: TGTGCCAGCAGTTTGGGGGGGCTCGGAGCTTTCTTT
cdr3_aa: CASSLGGLGAFF

clone_size: NA
j_call: TRBJ2-7
d_call: TRBD2
v_call: TRBV7-9
cdr3_nt: TGTGCCAGCAGCTTAACTTCGCCGAGCGGGAGACCCTACGAGCAGTACTTC
cdr3_aa: CASSLTSPSGRPYEQYF

clone_size: NA
j_call: TRBJ2-7
d_call: NA
v_call: TRBV20-1
cdr3_nt: TGCAGTACTAGAAACAGGGCGAAGGCATACGAGCAGTACTTC
cdr3_aa: CSTRNRAKAYEQYF

clone_size: few
j_call: TRBJ2-7
d_call: NA
v_call: TRBV18
cdr3_nt: TGTGCCAGCTCACCACCGCCTTCCACAACCGACTACAATGAGCAGTACTTC
cdr3_aa: CASSPPPSTTDYNEQYF

clone_size: NA
j_call: TRBJ2-5
d_call: NA
v_call: TRBV14
cdr3_nt: TGTGCCAGCAGCCAAGATAGCCCTCGGCGCCGACAAGAGACCCAGTACTTC
cdr3_aa: CASSQDSPRRRQETQYF

clone_size: few
j_call: TRBJ2-1
d_call: TRBD2
v_call: TRBV20-1
cdr3_nt: TGCAGTGCTCTTAGACTAGCGGGGTGGTACAATGAGCAGTTCTTC
cdr3_aa: CSALRLAGWYNEQFF

clone_size: NA
j_call: TRBJ2-1
d_call: NA
v_call: TRBV7-9
cdr3_nt: TGTGCCAGCAGCACCGGACGGAGGGAGTTCTTC
cdr3_aa: CASSTGRREFF

clone_size: NA
j_call: TRBJ1-2
d_call: TRBD1
v_call: TRBV4-1
cdr3_nt: TGCGCCAGCAGCCAAGGATGGACAGGAGGTACTCATTATGGCTACACCTTC
cdr3_aa: CASSQGWTGGTHYGYTF

clone_size: NA
j_call: TRBJ2-3
d_call: TRBD1
v_call: TRBV15
cdr3_nt: TGTGCCACCAGCAGATCTGGACAGGCGTTAGATACGCAGTATTTT
cdr3_aa: CATSRSGQALDTQYF

clone_size: few
j_call: TRBJ1-5
d_call: NA
v_call: TRBV7-6
cdr3_nt: TGTGCCAGTTCGGACAATAGCAATCAGCCCCAGCATTTT
cdr3_aa: CASSDNSNQPQHF

clone_size: many
j_call: TRBJ1-2
d_call: NA
v_call: TRBV15
cdr3_nt: TGTGCCACCAGCAGAGAGACACAGTCCTATGGCTACACCTTC
cdr3_aa: CATSRETQSYGYTF

clone_size: NA
j_call: TRBJ2-1
d_call: NA
v_call: TRBV24-1
cdr3_nt: TGTGCCACCAGTGACGAACAGGGTCAAGACAATGAGCAGTTCTTC
cdr3_aa: CATSDEQGQDNEQFF

clone_size: few
j_call: TRBJ2-1
d_call: NA
v_call: TRBV9
cdr3_nt: TGTGCCAGCAGCGTAAGCGGGACAGCCGACAATGAGCAGTTCTTC
cdr3_aa: CASSVSGTADNEQFF

clone_size: NA
j_call: TRBJ1-6
d_call: NA
v_call: TRBV27
cdr3_nt: TGTGCCAGCAGGCAGGGCGGCTCACCCCTCCACTTT
cdr3_aa: CASRQGGSPLHF

clone_size: NA
j_call: TRBJ2-6
d_call: NA
v_call: TRBV7-2
cdr3_nt: TGTGCCAGCACCCTCACCCTGGGTGGGGCCAACGTCCTGACTTTC
cdr3_aa: CASTLTLGGANVLTF

clone_size: NA
j_call: TRBJ1-2
d_call: NA
v_call: TRBV7-9
cdr3_nt: TGTGCCAGCAGCTTAAGACCCGAGGGCGGCTACACCTTC
cdr3_aa: CASSLRPEGGYTF

clone_size: few
j_call: TRBJ2-3
d_call: TRBD2
v_call: TRBV20-1
cdr3_nt: TGCAGTGCCCGGACTAGCGGGGTATATACAGATACGCAGTATTTT
cdr3_aa: CSARTSGVYTDTQYF

clone_size: many
j_call: TRBJ2-3
d_call: NA
v_call: TRBV4-3
cdr3_nt: TGCGCCAGCAGCCAAGACCCCTCCTCAGATACGCAGTATTTT
cdr3_aa: CASSQDPSSDTQYF

clone_size: NA
j_call: TRBJ2-3
d_call: TRBD2
v_call: TRBV20-1
cdr3_nt: TGCAGTGCTAGCGGGGGGGCCATAGATACGCAGTATTTT
cdr3_aa: CSASGGAIDTQYF

clone_size: once
j_call: TRBJ1-5
d_call: NA
v_call: TRBV10-3
cdr3_nt: TGTGCCATCAGTGAGTCTCAGCCCCAGCATTTT
cdr3_aa: CAISESQPQHF

clone_size: NA
j_call: TRBJ2-1
d_call: NA
v_call: TRBV3-1
cdr3_nt: TGTGCCAGCAGCCCACGGAACCGGGAAAAGCAGTTCTTC
cdr3_aa: CASSPRNREKQFF

clone_size: few
j_call: TRBJ1-5
d_call: NA
v_call: TRBV6-5
cdr3_nt: TGTGCCAGCAGTTACCGCCAGTATAGCAATCAGCCCCAGCATTTT
cdr3_aa: CASSYRQYSNQPQHF

clone_size: many
j_call: TRBJ2-1
d_call: NA
v_call: TRBV4-2
cdr3_nt: TGTGCCAGCAGCCAAGATTTAGGGGGTGAGCAGTTCTTC
cdr3_aa: CASSQDLGGEQFF

clone_size: many
j_call: TRBJ2-7
d_call: NA
v_call: TRBV5-1
cdr3_nt: TGCGCCAGCAGCTCAGGGAGGACAGCAAATATTTACGAGCAGTACTTC
cdr3_aa: CASSSGRTANIYEQYF

clone_size: NA
j_call: TRBJ2-7
d_call: NA
v_call: TRBV10-3
cdr3_nt: TGTGCCATCAGTGATGACAGCTCCTACGAGCAGTACTTC
cdr3_aa: CAISDDSSYEQYF

clone_size: NA
j_call: TRBJ2-3
d_call: TRBD2
v_call: TRBV4-3
cdr3_nt: TGCGCCAGCAGCCAAGAGCGGGGGGGCGGCGTAGATACGCAGTATTTT
cdr3_aa: CASSQERGGGVDTQYF

clone_size: NA
j_call: TRBJ1-1
d_call: NA
v_call: TRBV7-9
cdr3_nt: TGTGCCAGCAGCTTAGCGGCCGTCGCTGAAGCTTTCTTT
cdr3_aa: CASSLAAVAEAFF

clone_size: NA
j_call: TRBJ1-1
d_call: NA
v_call: TRBV5-1
cdr3_nt: TGCGCCAGCAGCGAGACAGCGACAGTGACTACCACTGAAGCTTTCTTT
cdr3_aa: CASSETATVTTTEAFF

clone_size: few
j_call: TRBJ2-5
d_call: NA
v_call: TRBV6-4
cdr3_nt: TGTGCCAGCAGTGGGACAGAATACAATGAGCAGTACTTC
cdr3_aa: CASSGTEYNEQYF

clone_size: few
j_call: TRBJ1-4
d_call: NA
v_call: TRBV20-1
cdr3_nt: TGCAGTGCAAGTACAGGGTCCGGGGATCTTCTGTTTTTT
cdr3_aa: CSASTGSGDLLFF

clone_size: few
j_call: TRBJ1-5
d_call: NA
v_call: TRBV6-1
cdr3_nt: TGTGCCAGCAGTGAAGCGGGGGTTGGATATCAGCCCCAGCATTTT
cdr3_aa: CASSEAGVGYQPQHF

clone_size: few
j_call: TRBJ2-7
d_call: NA
v_call: TRBV20-1
cdr3_nt: TGCAGTGCTAGTCCTACTAGGGGAACAACTCTCTACGAGCAGTACTTC
cdr3_aa: CSASPTRGTTLYEQYF

clone_size: NA
j_call: TRBJ1-5
d_call: NA
v_call: TRBV20-1
cdr3_nt: TGCAGTGCTAGGCCGCAACGCCTTAGCAATCAGCCCCAGCATTTT
cdr3_aa: CSARPQRLSNQPQHF

clone_size: few
j_call: TRBJ2-5
d_call: TRBD2
v_call: TRBV20-1
cdr3_nt: TGCAGTGCTTCCTGGGCTAGCGGGGTGGGGGAGACCCAGTACTTC
cdr3_aa: CSASWASGVGETQYF

clone_size: few
j_call: TRBJ2-7
d_call: NA
v_call: TRBV29-1
cdr3_nt: TGCAGCGTCGGAGGCGATGGTCAAATGAGGGAGCAGTACTTC
cdr3_aa: CSVGGDGQMREQYF

clone_size: NA
j_call: TRBJ2-3
d_call: NA
v_call: TRBV11-2
cdr3_nt: TGTGCCAGCAGTCGCAGGGAACCTAGCACAGATACGCAGTATTTT
cdr3_aa: CASSRREPSTDTQYF

clone_size: NA
j_call: TRBJ1-6
d_call: NA
v_call: TRBV12-3/TRBV12-4
cdr3_nt: TGTGCCAGTTCCTCGGGTGGGACCTATAGTTCACCCCTCCACTTT
cdr3_aa: CASSSGGTYSSPLHF

clone_size: NA
j_call: TRBJ2-3
d_call: NA
v_call: TRBV19
cdr3_nt: TGTGCCAGTAGTATACAGCCTATTCCAGATACGCAGTATTTT
cdr3_aa: CASSIQPIPDTQYF

clone_size: few
j_call: TRBJ2-2
d_call: NA
v_call: TRBV12-3/TRBV12-4
cdr3_nt: TGTGCCAGCAGTTTTCCAGATGTTGATACCGGGGAGCTGTTTTTT
cdr3_aa: CASSFPDVDTGELFF

clone_size: many
j_call: TRBJ2-1
d_call: NA
v_call: TRBV5-1
cdr3_nt: TGCGCCAGCAGCCCTGGGAGTGGGGAGCAGTTCTTC
cdr3_aa: CASSPGSGEQFF

clone_size: NA
j_call: TRBJ1-1
d_call: NA
v_call: TRBV4-1
cdr3_nt: TGCGCCAGCAAGAGGGAACAGAGGACTGAAGCTTTCTTT
cdr3_aa: CASKREQRTEAFF

clone_size: NA
j_call: TRBJ1-5
d_call: NA
v_call: TRBV5-1
cdr3_nt: TGCGCCAGCAGCCTCCTTCCGACAGGTCTTAGCAATCAGCCCCAGCATTTT
cdr3_aa: CASSLLPTGLSNQPQHF

clone_size: few
j_call: TRBJ2-3
d_call: NA
v_call: TRBV20-1
cdr3_nt: TGCAGTGCTAGAGGACCGACAGCTTGCACAGATACGCAGTATTTT
cdr3_aa: CSARGPTACTDTQYF